This T cell receptor (beta chain) was retrieved from a study of CD8 T cells in Susac syndrome. Sequencing of TCR beta was carried out in blood CD8+ and CD4+ T cells. When the RNA was reverse transcribed, random hexamers were used with an input of roughly 0.5 to 1 ug. Amplification of TCR beta CDR3 was carried out by immunoSEQ multiplex PCR, which covered 54 Vbeta and 13 Jbeta segments. Each CDR3 protein is one row after TCRdb ran MiXCR on the immunoSEQ multiplex PCR reads. The sample consists of 140,000 or so distinct CDR3 sequences, 85% to 95% of them appearing once. CDR3 length equals 15 residues. Germline V gene data show CDR1 as MNHEY and CDR2 as SVGEGT. Losses at the gene ends were 7 bases for V and 5 bases for J; bases not matched to a gene: 14.

Sequencing was performed on CD4+ T cells from PBMCs. The chain employs TRBV6-2 or TRBV6-3 and TRBJ2-7; 7 bases agree with TRBD1. The receptor comes from a human donor with multiple sclerosis. For the CDR3, the DNA is TGTGCCAGCACCCACCCCACGAAGGGGGCCCACGAGCAGTACTTC. Its translation is CASTHPTKGAHEQYF.